This T cell receptor beta chain stems from a study of T cell responses to AZD1222 COVID-19 vaccine. The study's findings and limits: Researchers took repertoire samples only after the peak T cell response had come.

The data were produced by immunoSEQ multiplex PCR, yet TCRdb's version contains in-frame clones alone and is incomplete. The table records some 47,000 clones, under 85% of them present only once. In regard to this clone: Its cognate antigen is unknown.

The CDR3 extends over 13 amino acids. V lost 7 bases, J lost 6 bases, and 15 bases lay in between. The germline V gene encodes CDR1 WSHSY and CDR2 SAAADI. The origin of this receptor is an adult in good health. The chain has TRBV10-2 and TRBJ1-2, with TRBD1 as a possible D gene (6 bases). This specimen consisted of peripheral blood, obtained on day 0 of AZD1222 vaccination. This CDR3 is CASMEGTLNGYTF. CDR3 sequence (DNA): TGCGCCAGCATGGAAGGGACACTAAATGGCTACACCTTC.